This T cell receptor (beta chain) was identified during a study of cytomegalovirus exposure and HLA in healthy donors. This PCR relied on a set of 60 Vbeta primers and 13 Jbeta primers. Only in-frame clones appear in the TCRdb table, and some are missing; sequencing was by immunoSEQ multiplex PCR. The table lists 99,000 or so clones, around 70% of them singletons. V gave up 1 base and J gave up 0 bases, with 15 bases separating them. The CDR3 runs to 17 residues. The germline V gene has CDR1 SGHAT and CDR2 FQNNGV. The sequenced sample was PBMCs. This clonotype originated in a man aged 35-49 years in good health and CMV-seronegative. The V and J genes are TRBV11-2 and TRBJ1-1, with D unclear. The CDR3 is CASSLVTGIGLNTEAFF. CDR3 coding DNA: TGTGCCAGCAGCTTAGTGACCGGGATTGGGCTGAACACTGAAGCTTTCTTT.